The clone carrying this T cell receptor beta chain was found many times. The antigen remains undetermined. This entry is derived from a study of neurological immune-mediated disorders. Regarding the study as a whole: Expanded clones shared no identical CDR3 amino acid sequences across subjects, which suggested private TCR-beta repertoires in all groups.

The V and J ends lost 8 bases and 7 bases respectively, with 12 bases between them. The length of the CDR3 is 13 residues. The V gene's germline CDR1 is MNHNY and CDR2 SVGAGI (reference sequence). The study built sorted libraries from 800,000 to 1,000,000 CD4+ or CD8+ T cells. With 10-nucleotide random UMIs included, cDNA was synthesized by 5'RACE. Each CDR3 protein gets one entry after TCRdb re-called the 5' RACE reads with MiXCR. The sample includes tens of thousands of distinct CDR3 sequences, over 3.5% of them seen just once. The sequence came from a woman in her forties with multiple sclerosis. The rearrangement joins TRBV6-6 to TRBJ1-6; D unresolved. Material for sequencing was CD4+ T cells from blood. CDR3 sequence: CASAPLRNSPLHF. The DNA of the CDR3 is TGTGCCAGCGCTCCCCTTCGAAATTCACCCCTCCACTTT.